Included here is one T cell receptor (beta chain) sequence, with context. Its matching antigen is unknown. This specimen comes from a study of T cells expressing NK-cell markers. Libraries used 5'RACE template switching adding universal primer site and UMIs. With the 5' RACE reads reprocessed, TCRdb shows one record per CDR3 protein and no DNA. Its clone listing holds 500,000 to 600,000 distinct CDR3 sequences. The CDR3 consists of 15 residues. CDR1 and CDR2 from the germline V gene are SGHRS and YFSETQ. The study, taken as a whole, reports: Specificity for HCMV among expanded NKG2C+ T cell clones was not established. These clonotypes also led the CD3+CD56-NKG2C+ fraction in a few donors.

The sequence came from a man younger than 35 in good health. The rearrangement joins TRBV5-1 to TRBJ2-3; TCRdb names TRBD2, which stays unverified in the absence of DNA. Sequenced input: blood T cells: a sorted CD56 or NKG2C T cell subset, CD4+ or CD8+ T cells, or bulk PBMC T cells (not recorded which). The CDR3 region is CASSQKRDPPNTQYF.